What follows are 8 T cell receptor beta chains derived from one specimen sequenced in a study of shared clonotypes between healthy human individuals. Produced via immunoSEQ multiplex PCR; TCRdb's table is partial and in-frame only. The sample records about 2,500,000 clones, just over 90% being singletons. The sample consisted of naive CD4+ T cells sorted from blood. The subset: CD45RA+ positively selected. Every receptor here comes from a man between 18 and 29 years old in good health.

In the case of this clone: This sample includes further DNA sequences coding for the same CDR3. The chain couples TRBV5-1 to TRBJ2-2; D is possibly TRBD1 (5 bases). The CDR3 length is 14 residues. The germline V gene encodes CDR1 SGHRS and CDR2 YFSETQ. V was shortened by 4 bases and J by 1 base, with 8 bases between the two germline ends. DNA for the CDR3: TGCGCCAGCAGCCCCGGACAGAACACCGGGGAGCTGTTTTTT. Residues: CASSPGQNTGELFF.

The rearrangement uses TRBV7-2 and TRBJ1-2, with D uncertain. Looked up from germline, CDR1 is SGHTA and CDR2 is FQGNSA. The CDR3 totals 12 residues. V lost 5 bases and J 8 bases, leaving 12 bases between the germline ends. The CDR3 is CASSARAYGYTF. CDR3 bases: TGTGCCAGCAGCGCTAGGGCGTACGGCTACACCTTC.

Concerning this clone: Other DNA sequences in this sample translate to the same CDR3. The V gene is TRBV7-9, the J gene TRBJ2-7; 7 bases fit TRBD2. J gave up 3 bases and V 3 bases, and 5 bases lay outside the gene matches. This CDR3 is built from 14 residues. The V gene's germline CDR1 is SEHNR and CDR2 FQNEAQ (reference sequence). CDR3 sequence: CASSLGGLLYEQYF. DNA for the CDR3: TGTGCCAGCAGCTTGGGAGGGTTGCTCTACGAGCAGTACTTC.

The V and J genes are TRBV29-1 and TRBJ1-5; 7 bases are shared with TRBD1. The CDR3 totals 14 residues. Per the germline V gene, CDR1 is SQVTM and CDR2 is ANQGSEA. V dropped 6 bases and J dropped 2; count of bases not matched to a gene: 7. The CDR3: CSVGGQVRNQPQHF. CDR3 bases: TGCAGCGTCGGAGGACAGGTCCGCAATCAGCCCCAGCATTTT.

This chain joins TRBV7-9 and TRBJ2-1; TRBD2 matches 7 bases. Germline CDR1 reads SEHNR; CDR2 reads FQNEAQ (reference sequence). V shed 0 bases, J shed 4 bases, and the junction held 15 bases outside the gene matches. The CDR3 spans 19 residues. The CDR3 DNA follows: TGTGCCAGCAGCTTAGCCTGGAGTAGCGGGCGGACCGATTACAATGAGCAGTTCTTC. Translating it yields CASSLAWSSGRTDYNEQFF.

The V call is TRBV7-9, the J call TRBJ1-1, with D uncertain. V lost 5 bases and J lost 6, with 13 bases in between. Germline V lookup: CDR1 SEHNR, CDR2 FQNEAQ (reference sequence). The CDR3 is made up of 13 amino acids. In nucleotides, the CDR3 is TGTGCCAGCAGCCTACACCAGGCCGCTGAAGCTTTCTTT. Translating it yields CASSLHQAAEAFF.

The rearrangement joins TRBV6-5 to TRBJ2-7, with D possibly being TRBD1 or TRBD2 (5 bases each). This CDR3 contains 15 residues. The germline V gene encodes CDR1 MNHEY and CDR2 SVGAGI. V was cut by 3 bases and J by 2 bases, with 14 bases left in between. CDR3 DNA sequence: TGTGCCAGCAGTTATGAGACGGGACGGACCTACGAGCAGTACTTC. Translated, it gives CASSYETGRTYEQYF.

This sequence joins TRBV9 and TRBJ1-6; 8 bases map to TRBD1. V dropped 5 bases and J dropped 5; count of bases not matched to a gene: 6. This CDR3 region has 15 residues. Germline-derived CDR1 and CDR2 are SGDLS and YYNGEE. The CDR3 bases are TGTGCCAGCAGTCACTACAGGGGGGATAATTCACCCCTCCACTTT. Translating gives CASSHYRGDNSPLHF.